The source of this TCR beta chain is a study of control samples from healthy donors and cancer patients. TCRdb's copy holds only in-frame clones and misses some; the assay was immunoSEQ multiplex PCR. The repertoire holds fewer than 70,000 clones, with over 65% as singletons. CDR1 and CDR2 from the germline V gene are SGDLS and YYNGEE. The CDR3 is made up of 14 amino acids. V lost 4 bases and J lost 2; bases outside the gene matches: 4. The source is a woman aged 45 to 65 with lung cancer. The sequenced sample was PBMCs. The gene calls are TRBV9 and TRBJ1-2; TRBD1 agrees at 8 bases. CDR3 DNA sequence: TGTGCCAGCAGCACCCGACAGGGGAACTATGGCTACACCTTC. Its translation: CASSTRQGNYGYTF. The whole variable domain, filled in from reference TRBV9 and TRBJ1-2, reads DSGVTQTPKHLITATGQRVTLRCSPRSGDLSVYWYQQSLDQGLQFLIQYYNGEERAKGNILERFSAQQFPDLHSELNLSSLELGDSALYFCASSTRQGNYGYTFGSGTRLTVV.